This TCR beta chain emerged from a study of CD8 T cells in Susac syndrome. The CDR3 contains 15 residues. Trimming removed 5 bases from V and 3 bases from J; junction bases left unmatched: 7. Germline V gene lookup returns CDR1 LNHDA and CDR2 SQIVND (reference sequence). Random hexamers served to reverse transcribe about 0.45 to 1 ug RNA. Across 54 Vbeta and 13 Jbeta, immunoSEQ multiplex PCR amplified TCR beta CDR3. TCRdb re-called the immunoSEQ multiplex PCR reads with MiXCR, one entry per CDR3 protein. The table shows about 300,000 distinct CDR3 sequences, with 89% occurring only once. Sequencing was performed on CD8+ T cells from PBMCs. The TCR sequence derives from a human donor with multiple sclerosis. The genes are TRBV19 and TRBJ2-7; TRBD2 matches 10 bases. For the CDR3, the DNA is TGTGCCAGTAGTGAAGCGGGAGGGCCTTTCTACGAGCAGTACTTC. This gives the protein CASSEAGGPFYEQYF. Complete variable domain (other parts from reference TRBV19 and TRBJ2-7): DGGITQSPKYLFRKEGQNVTLSCEQNLNHDAMYWYRQDPGQGLRLIYYSQIVNDFQKGDIAEGYSVSREKKESFPLTVTSAQKNPTAFYLCASSEAGGPFYEQYFGPGTRLTVT.